The T cell receptor (beta chain) under discussion was sequenced for a study of blood T cell repertoires in COVID-19. Study-wide background: The United States, Italy and Spain were the sources of the acute and convalescent COVID-19 samples. Sample material is recorded as cDNA or gDNA derived from T cells, B-cell-depleted T cells, or PBMCs.

Only in-frame clones appear in the TCRdb table, and some are missing; sequencing was by immunoSEQ multiplex PCR. The profile shows around 150,000 clones, less than 80% of them singletons. The sequence was obtained from a woman aged 80 or over with active or convalescent COVID-19. The material sequenced was peripheral blood.

CDR3 residues: CASSAGLAGRYNEQFF. CDR3 DNA: TGTGCCAGCAGCGCGGGGTTGGCGGGACGCTACAATGAGCAGTTCTTC. J is TRBJ2-1 and V is TRBV9, with a possible D match to TRBD2 (6 bases). The CDR3 has 16 amino acids. The V end lost 3 bases, the J end lost 3 bases, and 16 bases lay between the germline ends. Germline CDR1 is SGDLS and CDR2 is YYNGEE.